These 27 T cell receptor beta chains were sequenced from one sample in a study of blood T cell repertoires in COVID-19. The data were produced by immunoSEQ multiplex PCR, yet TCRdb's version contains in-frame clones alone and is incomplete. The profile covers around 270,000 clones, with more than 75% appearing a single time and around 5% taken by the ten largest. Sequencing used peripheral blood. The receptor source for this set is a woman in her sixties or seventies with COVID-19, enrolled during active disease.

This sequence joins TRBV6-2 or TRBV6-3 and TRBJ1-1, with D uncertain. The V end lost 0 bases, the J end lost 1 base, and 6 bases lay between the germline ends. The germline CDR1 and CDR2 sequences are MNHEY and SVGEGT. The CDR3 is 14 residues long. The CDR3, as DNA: TGTGCCAGCAGTTACTCGGTCAGGAACACTGAAGCTTTCTTT. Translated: CASSYSVRNTEAFF.

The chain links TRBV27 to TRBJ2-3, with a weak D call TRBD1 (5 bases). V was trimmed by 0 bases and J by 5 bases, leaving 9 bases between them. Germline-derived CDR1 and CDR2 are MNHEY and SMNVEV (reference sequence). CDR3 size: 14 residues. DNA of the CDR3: TGTGCCAGCAGTTTATCGTTCGACAGAGATACGCAGTATTTT. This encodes CASSLSFDRDTQYF.

The CDR3 loop is CASSLQGGVGGNTIYF. CDR3 DNA: TGTGCCAGCAGCTTGCAGGGTGGGGTTGGCGGAAACACCATATATTTT. This chain links TRBV5-6 with TRBJ1-3; D possibly corresponds to TRBD1 (5 bases). V was shortened by 1 base and J by 4 bases, with 15 bases between the two germline ends. The CDR3 extends over 16 amino acids. Germline V gene lookup returns CDR1 SGHDT and CDR2 YYEEEE. The whole variable domain, filled in from reference TRBV5-6 and TRBJ1-3, reads DAGVTQSPTHLIKTRGQQVTLRCSPKSGHDTVSWYQQALGQGPQFIFQYYEEEERQRGNFPDRFSGHQFPNYSSELNVNALLLGDSALYLCASSLQGGVGGNTIYFGEGSWLTVV.

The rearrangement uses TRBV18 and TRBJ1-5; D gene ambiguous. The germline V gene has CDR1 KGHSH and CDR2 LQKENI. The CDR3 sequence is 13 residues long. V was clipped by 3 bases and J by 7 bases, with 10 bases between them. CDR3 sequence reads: CASSPGSWQPQHF. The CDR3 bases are TGTGCCAGCTCACCGGGGAGTTGGCAGCCCCAGCATTTT.

The CDR3 bases are TGTGCCAGCAGCTATAACGATGTGGGACAGGTCGGTCGCGGCTACACCTTC. It encodes CASSYNDVGQVGRGYTF. The chain recombines TRBV7-9 with TRBJ1-2, with TRBD1 identical over 8 bases. CDR3 length equals 17 residues. In germline, CDR1 is SEHNR, CDR2 FQNEAQ (reference sequence). V shed 4 bases, J shed 8 bases, and the junction held 18 bases outside the gene matches.

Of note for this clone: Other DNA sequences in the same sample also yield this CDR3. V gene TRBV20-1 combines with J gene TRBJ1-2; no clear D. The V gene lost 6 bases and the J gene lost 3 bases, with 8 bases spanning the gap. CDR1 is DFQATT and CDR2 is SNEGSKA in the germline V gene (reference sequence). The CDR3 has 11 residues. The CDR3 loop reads CSARRDYGYTF. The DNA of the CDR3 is TGCAGTGCGCGGCGGGACTATGGCTACACCTTC.

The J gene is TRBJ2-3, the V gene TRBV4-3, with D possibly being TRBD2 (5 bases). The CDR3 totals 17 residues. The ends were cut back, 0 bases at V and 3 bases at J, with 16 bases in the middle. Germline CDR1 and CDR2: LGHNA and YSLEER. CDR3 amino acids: CASSQDGPAGSTDTQYF. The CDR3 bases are TGCGCCAGCAGCCAAGATGGCCCGGCGGGTTCTACAGATACGCAGTATTTT.

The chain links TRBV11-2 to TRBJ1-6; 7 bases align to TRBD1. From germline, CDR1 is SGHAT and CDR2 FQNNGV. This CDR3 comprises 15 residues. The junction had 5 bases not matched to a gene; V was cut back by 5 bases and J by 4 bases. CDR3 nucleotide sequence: TGTGCCAGCAGCCTAGGGACAGTATATAATTCACCCCTCCACTTT. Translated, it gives CASSLGTVYNSPLHF.

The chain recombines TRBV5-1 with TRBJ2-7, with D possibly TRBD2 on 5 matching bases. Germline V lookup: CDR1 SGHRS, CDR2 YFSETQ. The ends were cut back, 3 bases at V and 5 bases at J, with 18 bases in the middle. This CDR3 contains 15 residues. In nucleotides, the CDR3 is TGCGCCAGCAGCTCGGTCTCGGGATTCGGACACGAGCAGTACTTC. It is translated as CASSSVSGFGHEQYF.

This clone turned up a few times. CDR3 sequence reads: CASSYGTEMNTEAFF. CDR3 sequence (DNA): TGCGCCAGCAGCTATGGGACAGAGATGAACACTGAAGCTTTCTTT. The chain uses TRBV5-1 and TRBJ1-1, with TRBD1 matching over 7 bases. V lost 3 bases and J lost 0; bases outside the gene matches: 5. Germline CDR1 is SGHRS and CDR2 is YFSETQ. The CDR3 contains 15 residues.

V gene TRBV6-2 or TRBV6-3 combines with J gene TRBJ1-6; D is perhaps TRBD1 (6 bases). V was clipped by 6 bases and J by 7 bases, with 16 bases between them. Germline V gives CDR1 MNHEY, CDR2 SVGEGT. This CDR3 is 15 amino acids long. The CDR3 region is CASSNLRTANSPLHF. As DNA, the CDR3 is TGTGCCAGCAGCAATTTACGGACAGCAAATTCACCCCTCCACTTT.

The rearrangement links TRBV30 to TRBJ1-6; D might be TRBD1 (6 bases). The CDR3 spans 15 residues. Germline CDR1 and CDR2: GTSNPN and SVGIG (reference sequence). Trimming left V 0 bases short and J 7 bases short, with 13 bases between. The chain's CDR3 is CAWSVRRGRNSPLHF. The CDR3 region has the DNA TGTGCCTGGAGTGTCAGGCGGGGGCGGAATTCACCCCTCCACTTT.

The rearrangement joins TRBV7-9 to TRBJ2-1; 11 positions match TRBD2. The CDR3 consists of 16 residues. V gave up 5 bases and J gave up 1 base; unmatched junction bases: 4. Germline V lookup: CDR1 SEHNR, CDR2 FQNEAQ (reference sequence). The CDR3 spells CASSPSGRWSYNEQFF. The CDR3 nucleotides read TGTGCCAGCAGCCCTAGCGGGAGGTGGTCCTACAATGAGCAGTTCTTC. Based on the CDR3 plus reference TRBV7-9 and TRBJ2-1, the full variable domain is DTGVSQNPRHKITKRGQNVTFRCDPISEHNRLYWYRQTLGQGPEFLTYFQNEAQLEKSRLLSDRFSAERPKGSFSTLEIQRTEQGDSAMYLCASSPSGRWSYNEQFFGPGTRLTVL.

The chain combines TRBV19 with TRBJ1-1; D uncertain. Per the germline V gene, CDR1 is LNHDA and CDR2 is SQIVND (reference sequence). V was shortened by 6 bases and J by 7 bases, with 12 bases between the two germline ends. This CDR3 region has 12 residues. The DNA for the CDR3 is TGTGCCAGTAGCAGCTTGCGGGGTGAAGCTTTCTTT. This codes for CASSSLRGEAFF.

As DNA, the CDR3 is TGTGCCAGCAACACGGACAGGGGGCACCACAATGAGCAGTTCTTC. This sequence encodes CASNTDRGHHNEQFF. The chain recombines TRBV2 with TRBJ2-1, with 11 bases matching TRBD1. Germline V gene data show CDR1 as SNHLY and CDR2 as FYNNEI. Trimming removed 7 bases from V and 5 bases from J; junction bases left unmatched: 7. CDR3 length equals 15 residues. Full variable domain (missing parts from reference TRBV2 and TRBJ2-1): EPEVTQTPSHQVTQMGQEVILRCVPISNHLYFYWYRQILGQKVEFLVSFYNNEISEKSEIFDDQFSVERPDGSNFTLKIRSTKLEDSAMYFCASNTDRGHHNEQFFGPGTRLTVL.

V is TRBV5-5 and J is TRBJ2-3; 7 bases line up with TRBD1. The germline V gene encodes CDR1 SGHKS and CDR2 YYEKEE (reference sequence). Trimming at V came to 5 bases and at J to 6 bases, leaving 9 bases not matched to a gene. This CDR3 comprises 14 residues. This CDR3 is CASRQTGSSDTQYF. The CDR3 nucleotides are TGTGCCAGCAGACAGACAGGGTCCTCGGATACGCAGTATTTT.

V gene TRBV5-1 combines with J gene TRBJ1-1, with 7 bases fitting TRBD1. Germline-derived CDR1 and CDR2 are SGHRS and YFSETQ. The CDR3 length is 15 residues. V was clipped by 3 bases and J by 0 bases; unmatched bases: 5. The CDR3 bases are TGCGCCAGCAGCTCCAGGACAGGAGTGAACACTGAAGCTTTCTTT. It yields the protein CASSSRTGVNTEAFF.

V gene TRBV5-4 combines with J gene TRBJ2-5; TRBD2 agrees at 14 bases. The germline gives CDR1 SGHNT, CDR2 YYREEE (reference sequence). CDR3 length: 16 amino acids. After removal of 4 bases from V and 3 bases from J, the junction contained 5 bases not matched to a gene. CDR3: CASSRGLAGVEETQYF. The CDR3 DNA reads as TGTGCCAGCAGCAGGGGACTAGCGGGAGTCGAAGAGACCCAGTACTTC.

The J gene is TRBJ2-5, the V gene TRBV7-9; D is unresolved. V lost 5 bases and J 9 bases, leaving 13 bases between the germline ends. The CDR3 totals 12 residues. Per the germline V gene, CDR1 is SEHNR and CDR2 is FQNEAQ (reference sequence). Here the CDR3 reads CASSKTTVAQYF. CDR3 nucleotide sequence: TGTGCCAGCAGCAAGACAACCGTGGCCCAGTACTTC.

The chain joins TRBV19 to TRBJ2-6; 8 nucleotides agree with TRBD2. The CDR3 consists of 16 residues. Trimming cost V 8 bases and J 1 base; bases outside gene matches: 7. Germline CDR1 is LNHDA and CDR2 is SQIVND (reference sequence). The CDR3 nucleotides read TGTGCCAGTCAGCCGGGGGGGGCTTCTGGGGCCAACGTCCTGACTTTC. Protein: CASQPGGASGANVLTF.

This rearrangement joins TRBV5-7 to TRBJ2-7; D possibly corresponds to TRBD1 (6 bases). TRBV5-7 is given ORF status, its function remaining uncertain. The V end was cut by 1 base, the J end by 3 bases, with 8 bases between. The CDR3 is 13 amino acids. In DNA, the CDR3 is TGTGCCAGCAGCTTGACAGGGTTCTACGAGCAGTACTTC. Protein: CASSLTGFYEQYF.

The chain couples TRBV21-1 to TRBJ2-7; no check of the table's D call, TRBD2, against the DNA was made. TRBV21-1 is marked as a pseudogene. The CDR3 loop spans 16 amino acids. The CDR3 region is CASSKVGTPSSYEQYF. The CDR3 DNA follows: TGTGCCAGCAGCAAAGTTGGGACTCCAAGCTCCTACGAGCAGTACTTC.

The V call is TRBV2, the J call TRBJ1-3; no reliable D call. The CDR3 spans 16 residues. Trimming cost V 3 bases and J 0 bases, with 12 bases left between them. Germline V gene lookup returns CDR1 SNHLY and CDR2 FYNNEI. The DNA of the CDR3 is TGTGCCAGCAGTGAGGGCAGTCCAATCTCTGGAAACACCATATATTTT. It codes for CASSEGSPISGNTIYF.

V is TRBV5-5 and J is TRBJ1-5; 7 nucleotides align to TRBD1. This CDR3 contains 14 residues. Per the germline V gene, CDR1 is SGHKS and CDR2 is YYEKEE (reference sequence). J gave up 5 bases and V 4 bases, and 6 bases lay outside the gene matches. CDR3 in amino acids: CASSDQGGYQPQHF. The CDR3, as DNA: TGTGCCAGCAGCGACCAGGGGGGTTATCAGCCCCAGCATTTT. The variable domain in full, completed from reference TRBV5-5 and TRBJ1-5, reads DAGVTQSPTHLIKTRGQQVTLRCSPISGHKSVSWYQQVLGQGPQFIFQYYEKEERGRGNFPDRFSARQFPNYSSELNVNALLLGDSALYLCASSDQGGYQPQHFGDGTRLSIL.

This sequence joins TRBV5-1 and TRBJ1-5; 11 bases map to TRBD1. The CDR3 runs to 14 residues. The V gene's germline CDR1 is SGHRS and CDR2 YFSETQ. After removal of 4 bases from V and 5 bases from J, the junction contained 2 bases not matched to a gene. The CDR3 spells CASSAGQGDQPQHF. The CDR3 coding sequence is TGCGCCAGCAGCGCGGGACAGGGGGATCAGCCCCAGCATTTT. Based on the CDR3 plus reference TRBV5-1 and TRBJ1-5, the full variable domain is KAGVTQTPRYLIKTRGQQVTLSCSPISGHRSVSWYQQTPGQGLQFLFEYFSETQRNKGNFPGRFSGRQFSNSRSEMNVSTLELGDSALYLCASSAGQGDQPQHFGDGTRLSIL.

The CDR3 sequence is CASSHGDREGATQYF. The CDR3 DNA reads as TGCGCCAGCAGCCACGGGGACAGGGAAGGAGCTACGCAGTATTTT. This chain joins TRBV4-3 and TRBJ2-3, with 9 positions matching TRBD1. V was clipped by 3 bases and J by 8 bases; unmatched bases: 9. The length of the CDR3 is 15 residues. The germline CDR1 and CDR2 sequences are LGHNA and YSLEER.

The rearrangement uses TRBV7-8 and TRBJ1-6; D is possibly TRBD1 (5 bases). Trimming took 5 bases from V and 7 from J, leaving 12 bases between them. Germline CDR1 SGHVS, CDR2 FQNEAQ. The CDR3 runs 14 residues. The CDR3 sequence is CASSPGQPNSPLHF. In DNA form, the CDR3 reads TGTGCCAGCAGCCCCGGACAACCCAATTCACCCCTCCACTTT.